Listed below are T cell receptor beta chains from one sample, sequenced in a study of cytomegalovirus exposure and HLA in healthy donors. Assay used: immunoSEQ multiplex PCR; TCRdb lists only in-frame clones, some missing. The sample comprises 130,000 to 150,000 clones, around 84% of which are singletons, and around 2.9% rests with the top ten. The sequenced sample was PBMCs. The receptors originated from a man aged 35 to 55 in good health and CMV-seropositive. The CDR3 runs from the conserved cysteine through the conserved F or W. Each record gives: D gene, V gene, J gene, clone size, CDR3 protein, CDR3 DNA. The D gene is left open where the match is weak. Size tells how often a clone was seen (once, few, many) or the class of an expanded clone, and some rows leave it out.

TRBD1	TRBV5-4	TRBJ2-6	-	CASSSSGTAGANVLTF	TGTGCCAGCAGTTCCTCCGGGACAGCTGGGGCCAACGTCCTGACTTTC
-	TRBV9	TRBJ2-7	-	CASSVEISGVYEQYF	TGTGCCAGCAGCGTAGAAATCTCGGGGGTCTACGAGCAGTACTTC
TRBD2	TRBV5-1	TRBJ2-5	-	CASSLSGEETQYF	TGCGCCAGCAGCCTTAGCGGGGAAGAGACCCAGTACTTC
TRBD2	TRBV10-3	TRBJ2-1	-	CAISAQPGLGGAGQFF	TGTGCCATCAGCGCCCAGCCGGGACTAGGTGGGGCCGGGCAGTTCTTC
-	TRBV11-1	TRBJ2-2	-	CASSFSGTESGELFF	TGTGCCAGCAGCTTCTCCGGCACAGAGAGCGGGGAGCTGTTTTTT
TRBD1	TRBV5-1	TRBJ2-1	-	CASRTTGVTYNEQFF	TGCGCCAGCAGAACTACAGGGGTCACCTACAATGAGCAGTTCTTC
-	TRBV7-3	TRBJ2-6	-	CASSPIGGSGANVLTF	TGTGCCAGCAGCCCCATTGGCGGTTCCGGGGCCAACGTCCTGACTTTC
-	TRBV5-1	TRBJ2-1	-	CASSLLQGNEQFF	TGCGCCAGCAGCTTGTTACAGGGCAATGAGCAGTTCTTC
-	TRBV7-3	TRBJ2-5	few	CASSLYGVGETQYF	TGTGCCAGCAGCCTGTACGGGGTGGGAGAGACCCAGTACTTC
TRBD1	TRBV4-1	TRBJ1-2	-	CASSQLQGDSGESYTF	TGCGCCAGCAGCCAATTACAGGGGGACTCTGGGGAGAGCTACACCTTC
-	TRBV28	TRBJ2-3	-	CASSRASRRIDTQYF	TGTGCCAGCAGCCGGGCGTCCCGGAGGATAGATACGCAGTATTTT
-	TRBV6-6	TRBJ1-6	once	CASSYSQGGNSPLHF	TGTGCCAGCAGTTACTCGCAGGGCGGTAATTCACCCCTCCACTTT
TRBD1	TRBV28	TRBJ1-6	-	CASSFTGDSPLHF	TGTGCCAGCAGTTTCACAGGGGACTCACCCCTCCACTTT
TRBD2	TRBV19	TRBJ2-1	-	CASSIPSSGPSYNEQFF	TGTGCCAGTAGTATCCCTTCTAGCGGGCCCTCCTACAATGAGCAGTTCTTC
TRBD2	TRBV28	TRBJ2-7	-	CASSFPAGGEQYF	TGTGCCAGCAGTTTCCCAGCGGGGGGCGAGCAGTACTTC
TRBD1	TRBV27	TRBJ2-7	-	CASSLKDRGTYEQYF	TGTGCCAGCAGTCTAAAGGACAGGGGTACCTACGAGCAGTACTTC
-	TRBV10-3	TRBJ2-1	-	CAISGDNEQFF	TGTGCCATCAGCGGTGACAATGAGCAGTTCTTC
TRBD1	TRBV28	TRBJ1-1	-	CAISRTGAYLYSGRNTEAFF	TGTGCCATCTCGCGAACAGGGGCCTACCTCTACTCCGGGCGGAACACTGAAGCTTTCTTT
TRBD1	TRBV11-2	TRBJ1-4	-	CASSPQQGRIGEKLFF	TGTGCCAGCAGCCCTCAACAGGGGAGAATAGGGGAAAAACTGTTTTTT
TRBD2	TRBV30	TRBJ2-1	-	CAFTTSGSYNEQFF	TGTGCCTTCACGACTAGCGGATCATACAATGAGCAGTTCTTC
TRBD2	TRBV9	TRBJ2-1	-	CASSVGLAGDNEQFF	TGTGCCAGCAGCGTAGGGCTAGCGGGGGACAATGAGCAGTTCTTC
TRBD2	TRBV2	TRBJ2-5	-	CASSNNGGVQETQYF	TGTGCCAGCAGTAACAACGGGGGGGTTCAAGAGACCCAGTACTTC
-	TRBV4-3	TRBJ1-4	-	CASSQGHATNEKLFF	TGCGCCAGCAGCCAAGGGCACGCAACTAATGAAAAACTGTTTTTT
TRBD2	TRBV30	TRBJ2-5	-	CAWSPGSGTGETQYF	TGTGCCTGGAGTCCGGGTAGCGGGACGGGGGAGACCCAGTACTTC
TRBD1	TRBV12-5	TRBJ2-6	-	CASGLGQGLSGANVLTF	TGTGCTAGTGGTTTGGGACAGGGTCTCTCTGGGGCCAACGTCCTGACTTTC
TRBD2	TRBV7-6	TRBJ2-1	-	CASSSGTSGSHEQFF	TGTGCCAGCAGCTCCGGGACTAGCGGGAGTCATGAGCAGTTCTTC
TRBD1	TRBV29-1	TRBJ2-3	few	CSALGQSTDTQYF	TGCAGCGCACTGGGACAGAGCACAGATACGCAGTATTTT
TRBD1	TRBV7-2	TRBJ2-3	-	CLDRDSSTDTQYF	TGCCTCGACAGGGACAGTAGCACAGATACGCAGTATTTT
-	TRBV4-3	TRBJ1-6	few	CASSQVLARRAPLHF	TGCGCCAGCAGCCAAGTCCTGGCCCGAAGAGCGCCCCTCCACTTT
-	TRBV9	TRBJ2-2	-	CASSGSLAEFRGELFF	TGTGCCAGCAGCGGCTCACTAGCCGAGTTTCGCGGGGAGCTGTTTTTT
-	TRBV5-1	TRBJ2-5	few	CASTKRAEQETQYF	TGCGCCAGCACCAAGCGAGCTGAACAAGAGACCCAGTACTTC
TRBD2	TRBV13	TRBJ2-1	-	CASSLGLGGAGVHNEQFF	TGTGCCAGCAGCTTAGGCCTGGGTGGAGCGGGAGTCCACAATGAGCAGTTCTTC
-	TRBV19	TRBJ2-7	-	CASSIQRTKRYEQYF	TGTGCCAGTAGTATCCAGCGGACCAAACGCTACGAGCAGTACTTC
-	TRBV28	TRBJ1-2	-	CASSPGGGESYGYTF	TGTGCCAGCAGTCCGGGCGGGGGCGAGAGCTATGGCTACACCTTC
-	TRBV5-4	TRBJ2-6	-	CASSLGTGAGANVLTF	TGTGCCAGCAGCTTGGGGACGGGAGCCGGGGCCAACGTCCTGACTTTC
TRBD2	TRBV9	TRBJ2-2	once	CASSGTSGRVYTGELFF	TGTGCCAGCAGCGGGACTAGCGGGAGGGTATACACCGGGGAGCTGTTTTTT
-	TRBV6-5	TRBJ1-1	-	CASRPSQNTEAFF	TGTGCCAGCCGCCCCTCACAGAACACTGAAGCTTTCTTT
-	TRBV29-1	TRBJ1-3	-	CSASRGRGGTDTIYF	TGCAGCGCCTCCCGTGGGAGAGGGGGAACGGACACCATATATTTT
-	TRBV7-8	TRBJ2-1	-	CASSLSAITYNEQFF	TGTGCCAGCAGCTTAAGCGCGATTACCTACAATGAGCAGTTCTTC
TRBD1	TRBV13	TRBJ1-3	-	CASSLGTGTGNTIYF	TGTGCCAGCAGCTTAGGGACAGGGACTGGAAACACCATATATTTT
TRBD2	TRBV7-9	TRBJ2-1	-	CSSSPRNSGIINEQFF	TGTTCCAGCAGCCCAAGGAATAGCGGGATAATCAATGAGCAGTTCTTC
-	TRBV5-4	TRBJ1-1	few	CASSSTTGSALPFF	TGTGCCAGCAGCTCGACAACGGGGTCGGCGTTGCCTTTCTTT
-	TRBV7-9	TRBJ1-1	-	CASSFTGSNTEAFF	TGTGCCAGCAGCTTCACAGGGTCGAACACTGAAGCTTTCTTT
TRBD2	TRBV19	TRBJ2-1	-	CASTRLAGGPGEQFF	TGTGCCAGTACCCGACTAGCGGGAGGGCCAGGGGAGCAGTTCTTC
TRBD2	TRBV19	TRBJ2-1	-	CASSIKGNPAGASYNEQFF	TGTGCCAGTAGTATAAAAGGGAACCCGGCGGGAGCGTCCTACAATGAGCAGTTCTTC
TRBD2	TRBV6-5	TRBJ2-1	medium-sized	CASSTLAGELYEQFF	TGTGCCAGCAGTACACTAGCGGGAGAGCTATATGAGCAGTTCTTC